Sequencing of this TCR beta chain was carried out in a study of blood T cell repertoires in COVID-19. On the study more broadly: Specimens from acute and convalescent COVID-19 originated in the United States, Italy and Spain. Sources were T cells, B-cell-depleted T cells, or PBMCs; the material itself was cDNA or gDNA.

V shed 6 bases, J shed 7 bases, and the junction held 8 bases outside the gene matches. The CDR3 runs to 15 residues. Germline CDR1 and CDR2: SNHLY and FYNNEI. The table came from immunoSEQ multiplex PCR; TCRdb's copy has only in-frame clones and leaves some out. The repertoire has about 270,000 clones, 83% of them found once; the top ten carry 9.4%. The sequencing input was peripheral blood. The receptor was derived from a woman aged 45 to 65 who had recovered from COVID-19. V usage is TRBV2 and J usage is TRBJ2-1; 11 bases fit TRBD2. In nucleotides, the CDR3 is TGTGCCAGCAGAGAGACTAGCGGGATGGGTAATGAGCAGTTCTTC. This translates into CASRETSGMGNEQFF.